The 7 T cell receptor beta chains below come from one sample, sequenced in a study of shared clonotypes between healthy human individuals. The table came from immunoSEQ multiplex PCR; TCRdb's copy has only in-frame clones and leaves some out. Here the sample spans about 2.3 million clones, just over 90% being singletons. Material: naive CD4+ T cells from PBMCs. Subset denoted: CD45RA+ positively selected. The source is a man aged 18 to 35 in good health. Some clones in this sample may be carry-over from other donors' samples.

The J gene is TRBJ2-3, the V gene TRBV1; TRBD2 is the table's D call, not checked against the DNA. TRBV1 is deemed a pseudogene. This CDR3 spans 15 amino acids. DNA for the CDR3: TGCACCAGCAGTCTAGCGGACCCTAGCACAGATACGCAGTATTTT. Its protein product is CTSSLADPSTDTQYF.

The rearrangement uses TRBV6-5 and TRBJ2-7; TRBD2 agrees at 8 bases. The CDR3 is made up of 15 amino acids. Trimming at V came to 5 bases and at J to 6 bases, leaving 12 bases not matched to a gene. Per the germline V gene, CDR1 is MNHEY and CDR2 is SVGAGI. The CDR3: CASSRTPSGQPEQYF. CDR3 DNA sequence: TGTGCCAGCAGTCGAACGCCTAGCGGGCAACCCGAGCAGTACTTC.

The chain combines TRBV11-3 with TRBJ2-7, with 10 bases fitting TRBD1. This CDR3 region has 12 residues. Germline CDR1 and CDR2: SGHNT and YENEEA. Germline trimming cut 6 bases from V and 9 bases from J; bases unmatched to any gene: 5. The CDR3 sequence is CASSGQGGGQYF. The CDR3 DNA follows: TGTGCCAGCAGTGGACAGGGGGGCGGGCAGTACTTC.

The chain combines TRBV7-2 with TRBJ2-7; D uncertain. The V gene's germline CDR1 is SGHTA and CDR2 FQGNSA. The CDR3 extends over 12 amino acids. V lost 0 bases and J lost 3, with 3 bases in between. The CDR3 bases are TGTGCCAGCAGCTTAGCGGACTACGAGCAGTACTTC. Protein product: CASSLADYEQYF.

This clone was observed a few times. This chain connects TRBV5-6 to TRBJ1-5; D is unresolved. The V and J ends lost 0 bases and 7 bases respectively, with 8 bases between them. CDR3 length: 13 residues. Germline V CDR1 and CDR2: SGHDT, YYEEEE. The CDR3 protein is CASSLAGRQPQHF. The CDR3 nucleotides are TGTGCCAGCAGCTTGGCCGGAAGACAGCCCCAGCATTTT.

CDR3 in amino acids: CASRGTVAAYGYTF. The CDR3 nucleotides are TGTGCCAGCAGAGGGACAGTTGCCGCCTATGGCTACACCTTC. The chain is built from TRBV27 and TRBJ1-2, with 7 bases identical to TRBD1. The CDR3 spans 14 residues. Germline assignment: CDR1 MNHEY and CDR2 SMNVEV (reference sequence). J lost 4 bases, V lost 6 bases, and 8 bases had no gene match.

The genes are TRBV30 and TRBJ1-2; D is ambiguous. The CDR3 has 15 amino acids. Trimming shortened V by 4 bases and J by 1 base, and 16 bases separated the two germline ends. CDR1 and CDR2 (germline): GTSNPN, SVGIG (reference sequence). As DNA, the CDR3 is TGTGCCTGGACCCCGGGCCTAAACCTTAACTATGGCTACACCTTC. Its protein product is CAWTPGLNLNYGYTF.